What follows are 5 T cell receptor beta chains derived from one specimen sequenced in a study of CD8 T cells in Susac syndrome. It was with random hexamers that roughly 0.5 to 1 ug RNA was reverse transcribed. TCRdb used MiXCR to reprocess the immunoSEQ multiplex PCR reads, holding one entry per CDR3 protein. The data contain more than 120,000 distinct CDR3 sequences, 94% of them seen just once; the ten biggest clones take up less than 0.095%. Sequenced input: CD4+ T cells from PBMCs. These receptors came from a human donor in good health.

The chain is built from TRBV24-1 and TRBJ2-5, with TRBD1 as a possible D gene (6 bases). Germline V gives CDR1 KGHDR, CDR2 SFDVKD. The CDR3 has 14 amino acids. The V end lost 3 bases, the J end lost 5 bases, and 12 bases lay between the germline ends. The CDR3 spells CATSDASGVETQYF. The DNA for the CDR3 is TGTGCCACCAGTGATGCCTCAGGGGTCGAGACCCAGTACTTC.

The genes are TRBV3-1 and TRBJ2-1; D might be TRBD1 or TRBD2, each matching 6 bases. V was trimmed by 1 base and J by 4 bases, leaving 14 bases between them. CDR1 is LGHDT and CDR2 is YNNKEL in the germline V gene (reference sequence). This CDR3 comprises 16 residues. Here the CDR3 DNA reads TGTGCCAGCAGCCAAGCCTCCGGGGGCGCTTACAATGAGCAGTTCTTC. Translating gives CASSQASGGAYNEQFF.

J is TRBJ1-2 and V is TRBV10-3; D is ambiguous. This CDR3 contains 14 residues. Trimming removed 7 bases from V and 10 bases from J, with 22 bases in between. Germline V gene sequence: CDR1 ENHRY, CDR2 SYGVKD. The CDR3 spells CAITLDPRSRDYTF. The DNA for the CDR3 is TGTGCCATCACCTTGGACCCCAGATCCCGAGACTACACCTTC.

V usage is TRBV3-1 and J usage is TRBJ2-1; no clear D gene. Trimming pared 4 bases from V and 15 bases from J, leaving 19 bases between. This CDR3 region has 13 residues. Germline assignment: CDR1 LGHDT and CDR2 YNNKEL (reference sequence). DNA of the CDR3: TGTGCCAGCAGCCCTTTTGCCGCACGCATAACGTTCTTC. Translation: CASSPFAARITFF.

The chain employs TRBV28 and TRBJ1-5; TRBD1 matches at 7 bases. The V gene's germline CDR1 is MDHEN and CDR2 SYDVKM. V was pared by 2 bases and J by 0 bases, with 4 bases of the junction left unmatched. The CDR3 consists of 16 residues. The CDR3, as DNA: TGTGCCAGCAGTTTAAAGGGGGCCTATAGCAATCAGCCCCAGCATTTT. Protein sequence: CASSLKGAYSNQPQHF.